This TCR beta chain was documented in a study of a mutant IDH1 vaccine in newly diagnosed glioma. Study context: The therapy given earlier, which was standard therapy, consisted of radiotherapy, temozolomide, or both, and most of the patients received both.

For this clone: Its antigen is undetermined.

Described time point: week 5, during vaccination. Every single dose of the vaccine, 300 ug of mutant IDH1 20-mer peptide, came with topical imiquimod. Those who donated had recent WHO grade 3 or 4 IDH1-mutant, ATRX-lost astrocytomas. Data came from immunoSEQ multiplex PCR; TCRdb stores just in-frame clones and leaves some out. The sample carries approximately 80,000 clones, roughly nine tenths recorded once. The receptor's source is a woman between 45 and 60 years old with glioma. This sample comprised PBMCs, obtained from a glioma patient whose treatment included an IDH1 peptide vaccine.

CDR3 amino acids: CASSQGSGIGVYGYTF. In DNA, the CDR3 is TGTGCCAGCAGCCAAGGGTCGGGTATAGGGGTATATGGCTACACCTTC. The chain recombines TRBV28 with TRBJ1-2; D perhaps matches TRBD1 (5 bases). Looked up from germline, CDR1 is MDHEN and CDR2 is SYDVKM. The V end lost 6 bases, the J end lost 5 bases, and 22 bases lay between the germline ends. This CDR3 is 16 amino acids long.